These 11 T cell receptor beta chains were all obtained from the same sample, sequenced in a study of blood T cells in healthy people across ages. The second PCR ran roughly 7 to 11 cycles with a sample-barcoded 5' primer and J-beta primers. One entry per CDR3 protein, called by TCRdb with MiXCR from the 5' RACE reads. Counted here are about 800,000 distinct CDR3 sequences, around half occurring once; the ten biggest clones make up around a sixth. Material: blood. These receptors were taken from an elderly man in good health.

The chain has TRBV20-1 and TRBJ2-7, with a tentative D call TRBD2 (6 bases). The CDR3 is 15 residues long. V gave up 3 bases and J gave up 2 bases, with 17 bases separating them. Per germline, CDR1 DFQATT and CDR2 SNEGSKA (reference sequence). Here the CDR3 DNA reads TGCAGTGCTAGCCTCCTAGCGAGAGGGCCCTACGAGCAGTACTTC. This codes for CSASLLARGPYEQYF.

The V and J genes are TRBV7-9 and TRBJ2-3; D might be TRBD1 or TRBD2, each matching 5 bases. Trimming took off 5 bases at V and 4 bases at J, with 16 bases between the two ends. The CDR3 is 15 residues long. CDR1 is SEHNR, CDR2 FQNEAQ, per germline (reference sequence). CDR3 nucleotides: TGTGCCAGCAGCCGCGGAGGAACAGGACCAGATACGCAGTATTTT. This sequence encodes CASSRGGTGPDTQYF.

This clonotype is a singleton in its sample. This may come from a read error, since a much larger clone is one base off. DNA for the CDR3: TGCAGTGCTAGAGATCAACAGCGGGAGTTAAATGAGCAGTACTTC. Amino acid sequence: CSARDQQRELNEQYF. This sequence joins TRBV20-1 and TRBJ2-7; TRBD2 aligns across 8 bases. This CDR3 is 15 amino acids long. CDR1 and CDR2 from the germline V gene are DFQATT and SNEGSKA (reference sequence). The V segment lost 0 bases and the J segment 7 bases; nucleotides outside the gene matches: 11.

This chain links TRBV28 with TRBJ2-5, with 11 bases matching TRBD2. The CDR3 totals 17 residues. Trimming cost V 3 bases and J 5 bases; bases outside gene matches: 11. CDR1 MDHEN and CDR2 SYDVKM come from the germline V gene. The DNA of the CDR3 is TGTGCCAGCAGTTTGTCCCCGGGACTAGCGGTTGCGGAGACCCAGTACTTC. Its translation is CASSLSPGLAVAETQYF.

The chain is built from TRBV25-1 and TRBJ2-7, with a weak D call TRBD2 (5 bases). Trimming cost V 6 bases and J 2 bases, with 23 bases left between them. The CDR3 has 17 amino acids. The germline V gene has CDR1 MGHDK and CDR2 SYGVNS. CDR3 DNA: TGTGCCAGCAGACCGGAGATAGAAGCGGCGAGCCCCTACGAGCAGTACTTC. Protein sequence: CASRPEIEAASPYEQYF.

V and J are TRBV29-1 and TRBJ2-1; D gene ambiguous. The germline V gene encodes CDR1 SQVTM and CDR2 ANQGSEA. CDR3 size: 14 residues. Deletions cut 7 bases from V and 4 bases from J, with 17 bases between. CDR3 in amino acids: CSALRANIYNEQFF. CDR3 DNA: TGCAGCGCCCTCCGGGCAAACATATACAATGAGCAGTTCTTC.

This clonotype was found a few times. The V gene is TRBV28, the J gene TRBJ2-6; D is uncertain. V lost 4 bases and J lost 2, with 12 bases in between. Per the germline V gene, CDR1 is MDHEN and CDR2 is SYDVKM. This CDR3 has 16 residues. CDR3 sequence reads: CASSSLGWAGANVLTF. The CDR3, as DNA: TGTGCCAGCAGTTCCCTGGGGTGGGCTGGGGCCAACGTCCTGACTTTC.

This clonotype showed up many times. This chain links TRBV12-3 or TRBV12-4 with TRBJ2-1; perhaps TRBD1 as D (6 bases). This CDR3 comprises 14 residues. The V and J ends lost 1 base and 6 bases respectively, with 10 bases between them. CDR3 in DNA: TGTGCCAGCAGTTTAGTTAGGGGGAGCAATGAGCAGTTCTTC. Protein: CASSLVRGSNEQFF.

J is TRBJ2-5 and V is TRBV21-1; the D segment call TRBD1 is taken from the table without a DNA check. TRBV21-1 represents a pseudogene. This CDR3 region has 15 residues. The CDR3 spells CASSKLPGARETQYF. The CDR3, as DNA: TGTGCCAGCAGCAAATTACCAGGGGCGAGGGAGACCCAGTACTTC.

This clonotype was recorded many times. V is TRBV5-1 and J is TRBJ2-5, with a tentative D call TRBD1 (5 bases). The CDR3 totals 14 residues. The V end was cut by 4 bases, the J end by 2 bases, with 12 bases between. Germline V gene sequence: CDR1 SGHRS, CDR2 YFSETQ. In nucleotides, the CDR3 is TGCGCCAGCAGCCCGGACACCGGTCAAGAGACCCAGTACTTC. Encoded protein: CASSPDTGQETQYF.

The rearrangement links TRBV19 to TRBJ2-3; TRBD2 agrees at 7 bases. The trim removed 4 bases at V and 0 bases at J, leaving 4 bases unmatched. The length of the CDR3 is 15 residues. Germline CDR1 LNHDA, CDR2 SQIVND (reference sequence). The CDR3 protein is CASSKLAPSTDTQYF. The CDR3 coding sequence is TGTGCCAGTAGTAAACTAGCGCCTAGCACAGATACGCAGTATTTT.